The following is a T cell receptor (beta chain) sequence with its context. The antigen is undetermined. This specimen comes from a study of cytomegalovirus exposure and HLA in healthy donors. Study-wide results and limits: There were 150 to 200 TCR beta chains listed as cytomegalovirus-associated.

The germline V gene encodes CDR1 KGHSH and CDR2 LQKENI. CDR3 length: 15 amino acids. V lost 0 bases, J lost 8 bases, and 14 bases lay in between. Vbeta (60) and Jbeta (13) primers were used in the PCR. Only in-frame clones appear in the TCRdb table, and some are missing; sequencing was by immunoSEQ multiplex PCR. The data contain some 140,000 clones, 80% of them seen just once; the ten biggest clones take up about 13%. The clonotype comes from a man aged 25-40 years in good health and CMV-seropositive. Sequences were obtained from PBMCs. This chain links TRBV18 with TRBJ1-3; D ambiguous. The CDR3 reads CASSPPQELMDTIYF. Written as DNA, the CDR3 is TGTGCCAGCTCACCACCGCAGGAATTAATGGACACCATATATTTT.